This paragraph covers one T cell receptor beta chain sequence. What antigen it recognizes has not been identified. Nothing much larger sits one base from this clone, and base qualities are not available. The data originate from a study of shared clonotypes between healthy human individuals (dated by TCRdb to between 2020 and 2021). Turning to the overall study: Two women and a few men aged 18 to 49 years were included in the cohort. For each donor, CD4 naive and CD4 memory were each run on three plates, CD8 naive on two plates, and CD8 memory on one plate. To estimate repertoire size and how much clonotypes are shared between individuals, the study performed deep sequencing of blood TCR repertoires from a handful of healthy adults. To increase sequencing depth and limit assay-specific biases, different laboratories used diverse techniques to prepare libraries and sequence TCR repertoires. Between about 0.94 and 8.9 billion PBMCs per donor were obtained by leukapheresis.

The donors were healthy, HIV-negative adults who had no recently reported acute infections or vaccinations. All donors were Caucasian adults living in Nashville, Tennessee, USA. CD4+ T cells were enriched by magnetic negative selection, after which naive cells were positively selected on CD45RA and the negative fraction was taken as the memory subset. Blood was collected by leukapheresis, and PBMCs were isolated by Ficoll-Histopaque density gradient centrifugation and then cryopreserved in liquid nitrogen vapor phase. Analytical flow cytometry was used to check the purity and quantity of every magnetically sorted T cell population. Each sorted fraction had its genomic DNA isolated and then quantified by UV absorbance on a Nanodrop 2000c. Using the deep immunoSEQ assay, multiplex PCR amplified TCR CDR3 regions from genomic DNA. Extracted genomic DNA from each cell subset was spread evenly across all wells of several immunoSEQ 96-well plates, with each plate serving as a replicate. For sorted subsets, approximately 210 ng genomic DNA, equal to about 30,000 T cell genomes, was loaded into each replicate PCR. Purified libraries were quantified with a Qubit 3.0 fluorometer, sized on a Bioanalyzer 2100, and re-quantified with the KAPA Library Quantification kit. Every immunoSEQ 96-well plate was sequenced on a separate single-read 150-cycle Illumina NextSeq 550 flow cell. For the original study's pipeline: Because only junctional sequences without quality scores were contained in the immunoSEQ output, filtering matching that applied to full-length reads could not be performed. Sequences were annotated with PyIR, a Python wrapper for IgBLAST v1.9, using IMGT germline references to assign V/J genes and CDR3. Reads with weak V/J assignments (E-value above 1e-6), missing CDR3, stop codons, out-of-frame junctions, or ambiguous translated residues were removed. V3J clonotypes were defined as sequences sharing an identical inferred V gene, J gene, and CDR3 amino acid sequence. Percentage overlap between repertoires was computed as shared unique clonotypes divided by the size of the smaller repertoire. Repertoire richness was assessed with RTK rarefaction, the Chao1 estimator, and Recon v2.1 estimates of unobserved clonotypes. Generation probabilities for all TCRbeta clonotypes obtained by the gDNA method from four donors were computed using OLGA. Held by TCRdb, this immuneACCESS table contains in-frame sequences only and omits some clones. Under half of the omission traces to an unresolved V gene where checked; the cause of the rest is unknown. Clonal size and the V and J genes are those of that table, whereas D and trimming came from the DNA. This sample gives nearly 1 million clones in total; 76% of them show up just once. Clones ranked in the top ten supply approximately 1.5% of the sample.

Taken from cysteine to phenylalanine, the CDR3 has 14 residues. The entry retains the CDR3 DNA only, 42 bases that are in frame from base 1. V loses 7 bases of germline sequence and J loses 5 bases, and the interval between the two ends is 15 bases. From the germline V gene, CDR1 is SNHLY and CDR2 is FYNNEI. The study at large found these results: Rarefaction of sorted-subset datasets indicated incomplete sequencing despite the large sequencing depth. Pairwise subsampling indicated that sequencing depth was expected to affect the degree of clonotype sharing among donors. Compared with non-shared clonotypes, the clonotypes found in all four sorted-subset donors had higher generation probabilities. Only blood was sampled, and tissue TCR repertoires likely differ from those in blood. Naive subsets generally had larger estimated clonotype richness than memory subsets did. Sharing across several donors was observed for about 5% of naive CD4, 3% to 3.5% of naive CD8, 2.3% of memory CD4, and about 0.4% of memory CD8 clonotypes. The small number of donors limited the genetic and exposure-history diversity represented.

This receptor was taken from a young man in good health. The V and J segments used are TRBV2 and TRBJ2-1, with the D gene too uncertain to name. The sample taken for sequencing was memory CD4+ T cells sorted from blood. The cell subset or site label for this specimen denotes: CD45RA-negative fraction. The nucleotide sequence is TGTGCCAGCATCTCAGAGGCATCCGACAATGAGCAGTTCTTC. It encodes CASISEASDNEQFF.